What follows are 14 T cell receptor beta chains derived from one specimen sequenced in a study of shared clonotypes between healthy human individuals (dated by TCRdb to the early 2020s). The library was produced with the immunoSEQ multiplex PCR assay. The immuneACCESS repertoire file appears here via TCRdb, limited to in-frame rearrangements. These files lack a portion of the clones; in checked studies, under half of the deficit traces to unresolved V genes, and the cause of the others is not known. Here the sample has under 1,900,000 clones; less than 99% occur a single time. 0.3% to 0.45% of the sample is held by the ten biggest clonotypes. Input material: naive CD4+ T cells sorted from blood. Read against the paper, the sample's cell subset or site label means: CD45RA+ positively selected. The receptors were gathered from a man aged 30 to 39 in good health.

CDR3 amino acids: CASSYRATDTQYF. DNA of the CDR3: TGTGCCAGCAGCTACAGGGCTACAGATACGCAGTATTTT. The J gene is TRBJ2-3, the V gene TRBV11-2; TRBD1 is a possible D gene (6 bases). V shed 4 bases and J shed 3 bases, with 8 bases lying between them. The CDR3 length is 13 residues. Germline V gives CDR1 SGHAT, CDR2 FQNNGV.

The chain employs TRBV19 and TRBJ2-1; D is perhaps TRBD2 (6 bases). The CDR3 has 14 amino acids. V was pared by 1 base and J by 2 bases, with 6 bases between. The germline CDR1 and CDR2 sequences are LNHDA and SQIVND (reference sequence). CDR3 region: CASSIAGAYNEQFF. CDR3 nucleotides: TGTGCCAGTAGTATAGCGGGAGCCTACAATGAGCAGTTCTTC. Based on the CDR3 plus reference TRBV19 and TRBJ2-1, the full variable domain is DGGITQSPKYLFRKEGQNVTLSCEQNLNHDAMYWYRQDPGQGLRLIYYSQIVNDFQKGDIAEGYSVSREKKESFPLTVTSAQKNPTAFYLCASSIAGAYNEQFFGPGTRLTVL.

The rearrangement uses TRBV7-9 and TRBJ1-1; D is perhaps TRBD1 (5 bases). The germline CDR1 and CDR2 sequences are SEHNR and FQNEAQ (reference sequence). V lost 4 bases, J lost 7 bases, and 10 bases lay in between. This CDR3 spans 12 amino acids. CDR3 in DNA: TGTGCCAGCAGCTGGGGGAAAGTTGAAGCTTTCTTT. Protein: CASSWGKVEAFF. The full variable domain, completed using reference TRBV7-9 and TRBJ1-1, is DTGVSQNPRHKITKRGQNVTFRCDPISEHNRLYWYRQTLGQGPEFLTYFQNEAQLEKSRLLSDRFSAERPKGSFSTLEIQRTEQGDSAMYLCASSWGKVEAFFGQGTRLTVV.

V is TRBV18 and J is TRBJ2-4, with 9 bases aligning to TRBD1. V shed 2 bases, J shed 14 bases, and the junction held 4 bases outside the gene matches. Germline CDR1 and CDR2: KGHSH and LQKENI. The CDR3 covers 12 residues. For the CDR3, the DNA is TGTGCCAGCTCACCAACCGGACAGGGGAAGTACTTC. As protein: CASSPTGQGKYF.

The V and J genes are TRBV28 and TRBJ2-3; a possible D gene is TRBD2 (6 bases). The CDR3 length is 12 residues. Germline V lookup: CDR1 MDHEN, CDR2 SYDVKM. V lost 2 bases and J lost 13, with 13 bases in between. In DNA, the CDR3 is TGTGCCAGCAGTTTAACAAGTAGGGAGGAGTATTTT. It translates to CASSLTSREEYF. The full variable domain, its missing parts supplied by reference TRBV28 and TRBJ2-3, is DVKVTQSSRYLVKRTGEKVFLECVQDMDHENMFWYRQDPGLGLRLIYFSYDVKMKEKGDIPEGYSVSREKKERFSLILESASTNQTSMYLCASSLTSREEYFGPGTRLTVL.

This chain joins TRBV6-6 and TRBJ2-7; D gene unclear. With 6 bases removed from V and 6 bases from J, the gap between germline ends came to 18 bases. The CDR3 is made up of 14 amino acids. Germline CDR1 reads MNHNY; CDR2 reads SVGAGI (reference sequence). The CDR3 region has the DNA TGTGCCAGCAGAAGGACGGACCAACGGGCCGAGCAGTACTTC. It specifies CASRRTDQRAEQYF.

This clone was seen only once. This sequence joins TRBV27 and TRBJ2-5, with D uncertain. Between the trimmed V and J ends, which lost 6 bases and 6 bases, there was a span of 17 bases. The germline CDR1 and CDR2 sequences are MNHEY and SMNVEV (reference sequence). The length of the CDR3 is 14 residues. The chain's CDR3 is CASSPDRRRKTQYF. The CDR3 DNA reads as TGTGCCAGCAGCCCGGACCGCCGACGGAAGACCCAGTACTTC.

The chain has TRBV29-1 and TRBJ2-1; D not resolved. The CDR3 is 10 amino acids. CDR1 is SQVTM and CDR2 is ANQGSEA in the germline V gene. CDR3: CSTRLNEQFF. DNA of the CDR3: TGCTCGACGAGGCTGAATGAGCAGTTCTTC.

The chain recombines TRBV7-2 with TRBJ2-3; 7 bases line up with TRBD2. The CDR3 contains 17 residues. In germline, CDR1 is SGHTA, CDR2 FQGNSA. With 4 bases clipped from V and 8 bases from J, the junction kept 18 bases outside the gene matches. The DNA for the CDR3 is TGTGCCAGCAGCTCGGGGGGTATAGCGACCCGCGGTGGTACGCAGTATTTT. This encodes CASSSGGIATRGGTQYF.

This clone was found once. CDR3 residues: CASSPVSGSVDEQFF. DNA of the CDR3: TGTGCCAGCAGCCCCGTTAGCGGGAGTGTGGATGAGCAGTTCTTC. The chain is built from TRBV7-2 and TRBJ2-1; 9 nucleotides line up with TRBD2. This CDR3 spans 15 amino acids. Germline V CDR1 and CDR2: SGHTA, FQGNSA. The ends lost 5 bases at V and 8 bases at J; junction bases unmatched: 10.

The V call is TRBV7-2, the J call TRBJ2-7; D is unresolved. The CDR3 runs to 13 residues. Germline loops: CDR1 SGHTA, CDR2 FQGNSA. The V end was cut by 5 bases, the J end by 7 bases, with 15 bases between. The CDR3 region is CASSDRNMAEQYF. The CDR3 region has the DNA TGTGCCAGCAGCGATCGAAATATGGCTGAGCAGTACTTC. The full variable domain, completed using reference TRBV7-2 and TRBJ2-7, is GAGVSQSPSNKVTEKGKDVELRCDPISGHTALYWYRQSLGQGLEFLIYFQGNSAPDKSGLPSDRFSAERTGGSVSTLTIQRTQQEDSAVYLCASSDRNMAEQYFGPGTRLTVT.

The rearrangement joins TRBV5-1 to TRBJ2-1, with D possibly being TRBD2 (6 bases). This CDR3 has 15 amino acids. Germline V gene sequence: CDR1 SGHRS, CDR2 YFSETQ. Deletions cut 4 bases from V and 2 bases from J, with 13 bases between. CDR3 region: CASSIGRTAYNEQFF. CDR3 coding DNA: TGCGCCAGCAGCATTGGGAGGACCGCCTACAATGAGCAGTTCTTC.

The rearrangement links TRBV28 to TRBJ1-2, with D unclear. Germline values: CDR1 MDHEN, CDR2 SYDVKM. The CDR3 spans 15 residues. V lost 3 bases and J 1 base, leaving 12 bases between the germline ends. The CDR3 DNA is TGTGCCAGCAGTTTTGGGCCCCTCCTTAACTATGGCTACACCTTC. It translates to CASSFGPLLNYGYTF.

V gene TRBV7-8 combines with J gene TRBJ2-7; possible D gene TRBD1, 5 bases. The germline V gene has CDR1 SGHVS and CDR2 FQNEAQ. V was cut by 1 base and J by 0 bases, with 7 bases left in between. The CDR3 spans 14 residues. CDR3 in DNA: TGTGCCAGCAGCTTAGTAGGGGACTCCTACGAGCAGTACTTC. Translation: CASSLVGDSYEQYF.